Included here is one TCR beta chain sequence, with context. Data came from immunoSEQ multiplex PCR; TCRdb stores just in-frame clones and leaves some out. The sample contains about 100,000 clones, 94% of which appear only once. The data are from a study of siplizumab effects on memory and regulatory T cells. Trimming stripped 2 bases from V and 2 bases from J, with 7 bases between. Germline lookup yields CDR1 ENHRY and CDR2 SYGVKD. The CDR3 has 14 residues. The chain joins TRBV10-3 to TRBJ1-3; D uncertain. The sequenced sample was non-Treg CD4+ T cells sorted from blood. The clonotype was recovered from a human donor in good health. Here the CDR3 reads CAISEAGAGNTIYF. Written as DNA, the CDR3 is TGTGCCATCAGTGAGGCCGGGGCTGGAAACACCATATATTTT.